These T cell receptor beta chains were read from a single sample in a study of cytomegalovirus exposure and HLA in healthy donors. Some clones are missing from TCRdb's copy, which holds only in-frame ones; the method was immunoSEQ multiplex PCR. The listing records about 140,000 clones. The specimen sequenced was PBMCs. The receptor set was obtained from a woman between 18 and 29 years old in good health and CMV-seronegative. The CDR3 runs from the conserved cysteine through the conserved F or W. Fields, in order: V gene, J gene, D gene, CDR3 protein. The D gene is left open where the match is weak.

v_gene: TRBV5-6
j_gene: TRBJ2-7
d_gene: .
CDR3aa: CASSLFPASTGSSYEQYF

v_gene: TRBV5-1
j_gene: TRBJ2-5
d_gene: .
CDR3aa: CASSSPQASETQYF

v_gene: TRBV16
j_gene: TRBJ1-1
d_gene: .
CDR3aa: CASSPSGGTEAFF

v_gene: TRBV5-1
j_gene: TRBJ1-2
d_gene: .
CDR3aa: CASSSSQGLNYGYTF

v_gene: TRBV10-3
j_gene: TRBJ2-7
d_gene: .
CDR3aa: CAITHVDRREQYF

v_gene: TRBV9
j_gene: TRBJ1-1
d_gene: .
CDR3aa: CASSVGGFDTEAFF

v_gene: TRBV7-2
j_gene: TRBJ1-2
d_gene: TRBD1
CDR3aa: CASSPMTGSNYGYTF

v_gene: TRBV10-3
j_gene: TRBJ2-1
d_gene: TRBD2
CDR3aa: CAISSRSGRAGDEQFF

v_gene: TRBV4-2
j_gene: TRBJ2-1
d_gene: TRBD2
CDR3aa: CASSQPLASSYNEQFF

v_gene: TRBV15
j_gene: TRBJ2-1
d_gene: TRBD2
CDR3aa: CATSRLAASPDEQFF

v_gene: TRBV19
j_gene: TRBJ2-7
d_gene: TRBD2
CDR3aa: CASSIVIAGGYEQYF

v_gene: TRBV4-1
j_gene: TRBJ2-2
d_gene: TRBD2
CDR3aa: CASSRAGDATGELFF

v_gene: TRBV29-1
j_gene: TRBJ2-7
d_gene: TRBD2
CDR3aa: CSVAPSSGSAEQYF

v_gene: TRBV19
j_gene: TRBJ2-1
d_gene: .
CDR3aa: CASSTLSMSSYNEQFF

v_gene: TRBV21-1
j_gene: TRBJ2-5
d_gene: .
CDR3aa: CASSKVPLESETQYF

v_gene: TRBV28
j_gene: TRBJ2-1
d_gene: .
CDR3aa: CASYRAGAYNEQFF

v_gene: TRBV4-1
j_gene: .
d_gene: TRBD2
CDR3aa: CASSQWAGGVSGEQYF

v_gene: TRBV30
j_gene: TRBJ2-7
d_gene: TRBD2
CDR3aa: CAWSVPPSGFAYEQYF

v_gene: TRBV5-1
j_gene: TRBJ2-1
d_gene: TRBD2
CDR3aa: CASSLLKRESNEQFF

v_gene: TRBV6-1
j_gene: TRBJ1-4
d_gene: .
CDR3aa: CASSATGLRDEKLFF

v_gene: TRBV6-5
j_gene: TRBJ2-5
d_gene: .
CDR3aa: CANSLLETQYF

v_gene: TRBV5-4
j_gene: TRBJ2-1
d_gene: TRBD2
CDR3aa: CASSRGTSGGSSSYNEQFF

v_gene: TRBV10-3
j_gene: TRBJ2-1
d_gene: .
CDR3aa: CAISGPAREQFF

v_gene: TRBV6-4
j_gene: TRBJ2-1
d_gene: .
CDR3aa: CASSALPGSYNEQFF

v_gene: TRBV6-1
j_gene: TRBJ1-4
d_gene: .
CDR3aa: CASSGEDEKLFF

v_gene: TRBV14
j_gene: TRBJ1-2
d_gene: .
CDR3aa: CASSQDWGLSSGFYGYTF

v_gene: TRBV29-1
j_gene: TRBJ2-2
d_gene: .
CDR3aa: CSVGGGRVNTGELFF

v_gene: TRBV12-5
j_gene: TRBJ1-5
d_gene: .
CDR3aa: CASGLVLFGLARDQPQHF

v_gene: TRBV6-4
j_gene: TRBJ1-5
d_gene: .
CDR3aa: CASSGGGRRNQPQHF

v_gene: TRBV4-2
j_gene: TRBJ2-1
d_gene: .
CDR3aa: CASSQKAGPELEQFF

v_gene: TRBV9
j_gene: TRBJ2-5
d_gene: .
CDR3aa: CASSVGSGPRAETQYF

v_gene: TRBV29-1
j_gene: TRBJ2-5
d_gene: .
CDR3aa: CSARRQNQETQYF

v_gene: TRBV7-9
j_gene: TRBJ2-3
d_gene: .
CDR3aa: CASSLGWPKPNTDTQYF

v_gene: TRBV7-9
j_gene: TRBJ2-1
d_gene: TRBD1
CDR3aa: CASSFRQGERNEQFF

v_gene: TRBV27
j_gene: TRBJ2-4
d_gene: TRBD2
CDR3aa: CASSPRGAGARNIQYF

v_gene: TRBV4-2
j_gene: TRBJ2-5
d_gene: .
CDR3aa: CASSQEGGLANQETQYF

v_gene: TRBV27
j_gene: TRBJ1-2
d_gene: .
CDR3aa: CASSLTDSRAGLDGYTF

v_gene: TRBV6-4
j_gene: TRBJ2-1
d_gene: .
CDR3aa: CASSDSPGNEQFF

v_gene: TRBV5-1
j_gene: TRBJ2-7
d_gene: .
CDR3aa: CASSLTGAYEQYF

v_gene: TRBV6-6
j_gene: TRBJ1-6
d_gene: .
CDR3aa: CASSYSRGSPLHF

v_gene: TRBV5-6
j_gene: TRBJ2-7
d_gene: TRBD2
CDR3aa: CASSLLAGVEEQYF

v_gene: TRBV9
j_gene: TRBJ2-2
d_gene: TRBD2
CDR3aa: CASSPGTSGNSGELFF

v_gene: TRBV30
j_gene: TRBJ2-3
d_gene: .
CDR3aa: CAWSPGPGTQYF

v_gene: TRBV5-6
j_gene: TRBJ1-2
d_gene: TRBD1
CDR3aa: CASSRDRVQGYTF

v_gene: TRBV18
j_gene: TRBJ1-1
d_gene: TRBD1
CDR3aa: CASSPGQGTRTTEAFF

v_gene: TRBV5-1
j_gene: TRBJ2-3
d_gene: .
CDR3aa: CASSLEYRQGTDTQYF

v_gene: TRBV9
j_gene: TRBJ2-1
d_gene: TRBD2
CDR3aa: CASSAGLAPNNEQFF

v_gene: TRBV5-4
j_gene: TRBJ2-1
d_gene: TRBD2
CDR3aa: CASSLGLGGRANNEQFF

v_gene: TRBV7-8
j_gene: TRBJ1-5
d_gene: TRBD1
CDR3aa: CASSLAGTENQPQHF

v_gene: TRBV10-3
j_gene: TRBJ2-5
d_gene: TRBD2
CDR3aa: CAISAGTSGGETQYF

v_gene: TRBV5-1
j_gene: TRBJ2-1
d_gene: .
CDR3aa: CASKFFQPAGKRDNEQFF

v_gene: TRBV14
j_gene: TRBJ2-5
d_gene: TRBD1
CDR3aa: CASSQAGQGIETQYF

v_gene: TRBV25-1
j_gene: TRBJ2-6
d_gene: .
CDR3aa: CASRQSGANVLTF

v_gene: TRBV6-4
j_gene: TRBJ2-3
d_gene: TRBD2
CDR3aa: CASSGGLAGDTQYF

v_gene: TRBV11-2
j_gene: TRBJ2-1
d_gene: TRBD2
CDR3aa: CASSLGFLAGAGEQFF

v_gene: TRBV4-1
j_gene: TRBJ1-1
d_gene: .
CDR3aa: CASSRFRGNTEAFF

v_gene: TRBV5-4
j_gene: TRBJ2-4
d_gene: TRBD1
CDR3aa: CASSLEPGGSLNIQYF

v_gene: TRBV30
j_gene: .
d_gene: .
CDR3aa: CAWSVGAHFSYEQYF

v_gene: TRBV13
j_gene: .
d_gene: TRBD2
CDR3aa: CASSALERGFDHEQYF